This T cell receptor beta chain was identified in a study of beta chain features in type 1 diabetes. CDR1 is KGHSY and CDR2 is FQNENV in the germline V gene. Trimming pared 0 bases from V and 4 bases from J, leaving 12 bases between. This CDR3 has 16 residues. Of the isolated RNA, all was reverse transcribed, and so the sequenced material was expressed TCRB transcripts. Measured with immunoSEQ multiplex PCR; TCRdb has only the in-frame clones, and not every one. Of roughly 140,000 clones listed, 11% are singletons. The sample taken for sequencing was central memory CD4+ T cells from blood. This receptor was obtained from a young man in good health. V gene TRBV16 combines with J gene TRBJ2-2; D uncertain. CDR3 residues: CASSQSGQVGTGELFF. The CDR3 DNA reads TGTGCCAGCAGCCAATCGGGCCAGGTGGGCACCGGGGAGCTGTTTTTT.